Below are 19 T cell receptor beta chains sequenced from a single sample in a study of a mutant IDH1 vaccine in newly diagnosed glioma. The time point: week 35, safety follow-up. Topical imiquimod was applied with each vaccine dose, which held 300 ug of mutant IDH1 20-mer peptide. These receptors lack a known antigen. Libraries were prepared by immunoSEQ multiplex PCR; TCRdb keeps only in-frame clonotypes and omits some of them. The data contain about 33,000 clones, roughly four fifths of them singletons. The sequencing used PBMCs, collected from a glioma patient whose treatment included an IDH1 peptide vaccine. These receptors originate from a woman younger than 35 with glioma.

The J gene is TRBJ2-3, the V gene TRBV7-2, with TRBD1 identical over 7 bases. Per germline, CDR1 SGHTA and CDR2 FQGNSA. The CDR3 sequence is 12 residues long. The V segment lost 6 bases and the J segment 5 bases; nucleotides outside the gene matches: 2. The CDR3 DNA reads as TGTGCCAGCAGGGCAGGGGGAGATACGCAGTATTTT. Translation gives CASRAGGDTQYF.

In DNA form, the CDR3 reads TGTGCCAGCAGCTTGGGGGACATCAACACCGGGGAGCTGTTTTTT. Amino acids: CASSLGDINTGELFF. V is TRBV7-9 and J is TRBJ2-2, with D maybe TRBD1 (6 bases). Germline V gene lookup returns CDR1 SEHNR and CDR2 FQNEAQ (reference sequence). V was shortened by 3 bases and J by 2 bases, with 10 bases between the two germline ends. The CDR3 runs 15 residues.

A few counts support this clone. The rearrangement links TRBV2 to TRBJ1-6; 7 bases match TRBD1. J gave up 9 bases and V 4 bases, and 3 bases lay outside the gene matches. In germline, CDR1 is SNHLY, CDR2 FYNNEI. The CDR3 loop spans 13 amino acids. DNA for the CDR3: TGTGCCAGCAGTGGACAGGGAACTTCACCCCTCCACTTT. Amino acid sequence: CASSGQGTSPLHF.

This clone appeared a few times. The V call is TRBV6-1, the J call TRBJ1-3; TRBD1 is a possible D gene (5 bases). The CDR3 has 15 amino acids. Looked up from germline, CDR1 is MNHNS and CDR2 is SASEGT. Trimming took 2 bases from V and 0 from J, leaving 8 bases between them. The CDR3 DNA is TGTGCCAGCAGTGAAAGGGGTCACTCTGGAAACACCATATATTTT. Translated: CASSERGHSGNTIYF.

This clone was seen more than once but under ten times. The chain combines TRBV19 with TRBJ1-1; D gene ambiguous. Trimming took 9 bases from V and 1 from J, leaving 12 bases between them. Germline V gene sequence: CDR1 LNHDA, CDR2 SQIVND (reference sequence). The CDR3 runs 13 residues. The CDR3 reads CASSYQGNTEAFF. CDR3 in DNA: TGTGCCAGCTCATACCAAGGGAACACTGAAGCTTTCTTT. Combining the CDR3 with reference TRBV19 and TRBJ1-1 gives the whole variable domain DGGITQSPKYLFRKEGQNVTLSCEQNLNHDAMYWYRQDPGQGLRLIYYSQIVNDFQKGDIAEGYSVSREKKESFPLTVTSAQKNPTAFYLCASSYQGNTEAFFGQGTRLTVV.

This chain joins TRBV4-1 and TRBJ2-7; D perhaps matches TRBD2 (7 bases). Trimming removed 0 bases at V and 5 bases at J, with 14 bases between. This CDR3 is 15 amino acids long. Germline V gives CDR1 MGHRA, CDR2 YSYEKL. DNA of the CDR3: TGCGCCAGCAGCCAAGACCGGGGGGCCGTGAACGAGCAGTACTTC. Residues: CASSQDRGAVNEQYF.

The rearrangement uses TRBV13 and TRBJ2-1, with TRBD2 matching 12 bases. The CDR3 loop spans 18 amino acids. CDR1 and CDR2 (germline): PRHDT, FYEKMQ (reference sequence). Trimming cost V 4 bases and J 0 bases; bases outside gene matches: 7. The CDR3 DNA is TGTGCCAGCAGCTCCGACGGACTAGCGGGGAGCTCCTACAATGAGCAGTTCTTC. Its translation is CASSSDGLAGSSYNEQFF.

The rearrangement links TRBV7-9 to TRBJ1-5; no clear D gene. Germline CDR1 SEHNR, CDR2 FQNEAQ (reference sequence). This CDR3 spans 17 amino acids. Trimming cost V 5 bases and J 0 bases, with 17 bases left between them. The CDR3 here is CASSLARLGNSNQPQHF. CDR3 sequence (DNA): TGTGCCAGCAGCCTGGCCAGGCTAGGTAATAGCAATCAGCCCCAGCATTTT.

The rearrangement uses TRBV5-4 and TRBJ2-1, with D possibly TRBD1 on 5 matching bases. Trimming took off 4 bases at V and 0 bases at J, with 14 bases between the two ends. CDR3 length: 16 residues. Germline V gives CDR1 SGHNT, CDR2 YYREEE (reference sequence). The CDR3 nucleotides are TGTGCCAGCAGCGCTCGACAGTCCGGCTCCTACAATGAGCAGTTCTTC. Protein product: CASSARQSGSYNEQFF.

The J gene is TRBJ2-7, the V gene TRBV10-3, with 13 nucleotides matching TRBD2. CDR3 length: 16 amino acids. Germline values: CDR1 ENHRY, CDR2 SYGVKD. Trimming removed 8 bases from V and 7 bases from J; junction bases left unmatched: 14. The CDR3 loop is CAIGQVLTSGRSEQYF. The CDR3 DNA sequence: TGTGCCATCGGCCAAGTGTTGACTAGCGGGAGGTCGGAGCAGTACTTC.

This clone is classed as medium-sized (0.01 to 0.1%). This chain joins TRBV4-1 and TRBJ2-7, with TRBD2 as a possible D gene (7 bases). The CDR3 spans 16 residues. The V and J ends lost 4 bases and 4 bases respectively, with 20 bases between them. CDR1 is MGHRA, CDR2 YSYEKL, per germline. As DNA, the CDR3 is TGCGCCAGCAGCCCCGAGGGGGGGAACCTCGGGTACGAGCAGTACTTC. As protein: CASSPEGGNLGYEQYF.

A single count supports this clone. The rearrangement joins TRBV2 to TRBJ2-5; 8 positions agree with TRBD1. This CDR3 contains 15 residues. V gave up 5 bases and J gave up 4 bases; unmatched junction bases: 9. The germline V gene has CDR1 SNHLY and CDR2 FYNNEI. The CDR3 coding sequence is TGTGCCAGCAGTTTGAGACGTACAGGGGGAGAGACCCAGTACTTC. As protein: CASSLRRTGGETQYF.

The chain has TRBV19 and TRBJ2-7, with D perhaps TRBD2 (6 bases). The CDR3 runs to 15 residues. Germline V gene lookup returns CDR1 LNHDA and CDR2 SQIVND (reference sequence). The ends were cut back, 5 bases at V and 5 bases at J, with 19 bases in the middle. CDR3 protein: CASSPKGLASHEQYF. The DNA of the CDR3 is TGTGCCAGTAGTCCAAAGGGGCTAGCGTCCCACGAGCAGTACTTC.

This rearrangement joins TRBV2 to TRBJ1-1; tentative D call: TRBD1 (5 bases). The V end was cut by 6 bases, the J end by 1 base, with 12 bases between. The germline CDR1 and CDR2 sequences are SNHLY and FYNNEI. This CDR3 has 14 residues. Written as DNA, the CDR3 is TGTGCCAGCAGCCCGGGACGGCAGAACACTGAAGCTTTCTTT. Amino acid sequence: CASSPGRQNTEAFF.

The V gene is TRBV2, the J gene TRBJ2-1, with D maybe TRBD2 (6 bases). Germline values: CDR1 SNHLY, CDR2 FYNNEI. The CDR3 length is 15 residues. Trimming removed 6 bases at V and 1 base at J, with 13 bases between. CDR3 loop: CASRNRGGSYNEQFF. CDR3 sequence (DNA): TGTGCCAGCAGGAATCGTGGGGGGTCCTACAATGAGCAGTTCTTC.

This clone was recorded only once. The rearrangement uses TRBV7-8 and TRBJ1-1; maybe TRBD1 (5 bases). This CDR3 is 16 amino acids long. Germline V gives CDR1 SGHVS, CDR2 FQNEAQ. V was cut by 1 base and J by 1 base, with 13 bases left in between. The CDR3 loop reads CASSLGGGVANTEAFF. The DNA of the CDR3 is TGTGCCAGCAGCTTAGGCGGAGGGGTTGCGAACACTGAAGCTTTCTTT.

The rearrangement uses TRBV7-2 and TRBJ2-1; 11 bases fit TRBD1. The CDR3 spans 13 residues. Germline CDR1 SGHTA, CDR2 FQGNSA. Trimming removed 5 bases from V and 16 bases from J; junction bases left unmatched: 10. CDR3 residues: CASSRPAGTGGFF. CDR3 nucleotides: TGTGCCAGCAGCCGGCCAGCCGGGACAGGGGGTTTCTTC.

The chain carries TRBV5-1 and TRBJ1-1, with D unresolved. Deletions cut 2 bases from V and 4 bases from J, with 9 bases between. The CDR3 has 13 residues. Germline CDR1 and CDR2: SGHRS and YFSETQ. In nucleotides, the CDR3 is TGCGCCAGCAGCTTTTCAAAAAGCACTGAAGCTTTCTTT. This translates into CASSFSKSTEAFF.

The chain is built from TRBV5-4 and TRBJ2-1; 8 bases align to TRBD2. Unmatched junction bases numbered 9, after V lost 3 bases and J lost 10 bases. The germline V gene has CDR1 SGHNT and CDR2 YYREEE (reference sequence). The CDR3 totals 14 residues. The CDR3 sequence is CASSSPGTRGEQFF. The CDR3 DNA is TGTGCCAGCAGCTCACCCGGGACTAGGGGCGAGCAGTTCTTC.